This is a list of T cell receptor beta chains from one sample in a study of memory CD4+ T cells and cytomegalovirus serostatus. Generated by immunoSEQ multiplex PCR, the TCRdb table keeps only in-frame clones and is missing some. The table records tens of thousands of clones, around three quarters of them present only once. Sample: memory CD4+ T cells from blood. The receptors here all came from an adult in good health and CMV-seronegative. Both conserved end residues are part of each CDR3. A D gene is named only where the DNA matches it firmly. Part of the rows lack a size; the others show once, few, many or a class for expanded clones.

.,TRBJ2-3,.,TRBV7-2,TGTGCCAGCAGCGAGACTTTCAGCACAGATACGCAGTATTTT,CASSETFSTDTQYF
.,TRBJ2-1,TRBD2,TRBV5-4,TGTGCCAGCAGCTTGTGGACTAGTCAGAATGAGCAGTTCTTC,CASSLWTSQNEQFF
once,TRBJ2-3,.,TRBV5-6,TGTGCCAGCAGCTTCGTGTCCCCGGATACGCAGTATTTT,CASSFVSPDTQYF
.,TRBJ2-7,.,TRBV5-1,TGCGCCAGCAGCCCGTACGACAGGCTCTCCTACGAGCAGTACTTC,CASSPYDRLSYEQYF
.,TRBJ2-7,.,TRBV7-6,TGTGCCAGCAGCTTTGAACAGGGAATCTCCTACGAGCAGTACTTC,CASSFEQGISYEQYF
few,TRBJ2-5,TRBD1,TRBV28,TGTGCCACCACAGGGGGAAGGGAGACCCAGTACTTC,CATTGGRETQYF
.,TRBJ2-2,.,TRBV10-3,TGTGCCATCAGTGCCGGTACGAACACCGGGGAGCTGTTTTTT,CAISAGTNTGELFF
.,TRBJ2-7,TRBD1,TRBV7-2,TGTGCCAGCAGTCCCGAGGGGACAGGGGCCACCGCAGGGCAGTACTTC,CASSPEGTGATAGQYF
.,TRBJ2-5,.,TRBV25-1,TGTGCCAGCAGTGAATACCGTGGGAGCGCCCAAGAGACCCAGTACTTC,CASSEYRGSAQETQYF
.,TRBJ2-1,.,TRBV4-3,TGCGCCAGCAGCCTAGAATACAGGAGTGAGCAGTTCTTC,CASSLEYRSEQFF
.,TRBJ2-4,.,TRBV4-3,TGCGCCAGCAGCCAAGATTTGGCAGGGAGGGCCAAAAACATTCAGTACTTC,CASSQDLAGRAKNIQYF
.,TRBJ1-1,.,TRBV6-1,TGTGCCAGCAGTGAAAGTAGGGGGAACACTGAAGCTTTCTTT,CASSESRGNTEAFF
.,TRBJ2-3,TRBD1,TRBV9,TGTGCCAGCAGCGTAGCGGGTGTGGGACAGCCCACAGATACGCAGTATTTT,CASSVAGVGQPTDTQYF
.,TRBJ2-3,.,TRBV9,TGTGCCAGCAGCGTAGTTGTGGGAAGCACAGATACGCAGTATTTT,CASSVVVGSTDTQYF
.,TRBJ2-7,.,TRBV4-1,TGCGCCAGCAGCCAAGATCCGCGTCAGGGAGTAAGTCGCGAGCAGTACTTC,CASSQDPRQGVSREQYF
.,TRBJ2-7,.,TRBV21-1,TGTGCCAGCAGCAAGCCGGGCCGGGACCACTACTACGAGCAGTACTTC,CASSKPGRDHYYEQYF
.,TRBJ2-1,TRBD2,TRBV5-4,TGTGCCAGCAGCTTGACGACTAGCGGGTACAATGAGCAGTTCTTC,CASSLTTSGYNEQFF
.,TRBJ2-7,TRBD2,TRBV25-1,TGTGCCAGCAGTGAATCTGGGTTAGCGGGGGTGTCCTACGAGCAGTACTTC,CASSESGLAGVSYEQYF
.,TRBJ1-5,TRBD1,TRBV7-2,TGTGCCAGCAGCTCCAAGGGGACAGCTAATCAGCCCCAGCATTTT,CASSSKGTANQPQHF
.,TRBJ1-2,.,TRBV7-2,TGTGCCAGCAGCTTAGTCGCAGGGCCAACCTCTAACTATGGCTACACCTTC,CASSLVAGPTSNYGYTF
.,TRBJ2-6,TRBD1,TRBV6-1,TGTGCCAGCAGTGAAGGACAGGGCCCACCCGGGGCCAACGTCCTGACTTTC,CASSEGQGPPGANVLTF
.,TRBJ2-7,.,TRBV4-3,TGCGCCAGCAGCCAAGCTTGGGGGACTTCTCTCGACGAGCAGTACTTC,CASSQAWGTSLDEQYF
few,TRBJ1-2,.,TRBV6-5,TGTGCCAGCAGTTACTTCGGGGGGGGTGGCTACACCTTC,CASSYFGGGGYTF
.,TRBJ1-2,.,TRBV27,TGTGCCAGCAGTTTCGCTTCGGGGCCTGGCTACACCTTC,CASSFASGPGYTF
.,TRBJ1-4,TRBD1,TRBV7-8,TGTGCCAGCAGCCAGGGACAGGGGGAGGAAAAACTGTTTTTT,CASSQGQGEEKLFF
.,TRBJ2-7,.,TRBV19,TGTGCCAGTAGTATCGGACCGGAGTCGTCGTGGGAGCAGTACTTC,CASSIGPESSWEQYF
few,TRBJ1-2,.,TRBV7-2,TGTGCCAGCAGCTACAGGGCTGGCTACACCTTC,CASSYRAGYTF
.,TRBJ2-3,.,TRBV12-5,TGTGCTAGTGGCCTCACAGATACGCAGTATTTT,CASGLTDTQYF
.,TRBJ1-5,.,TRBV7-2,TGTGCCAGCAGCCTCAACAGGGATCAGCCCCAGCATTTT,CASSLNRDQPQHF
.,TRBJ1-5,.,TRBV18,TGTGCCAGCTCACCACCGGAAGAACAGCCCCAGCATTTT,CASSPPEEQPQHF
.,TRBJ1-5,TRBD1,TRBV19,TGTGCCAGTAGTATCCGACAGGGCCCTAGCAATCAGCCCCAGCATTTT,CASSIRQGPSNQPQHF